The rows below give T cell receptor beta chains drawn from one sample of a study of control samples from healthy donors and cancer patients. Clones were read by immunoSEQ multiplex PCR, and TCRdb kept only the in-frame ones, dropping some. The sample has approximately 14,000 clones, 77% seen once; the top ten hold about a sixth. The sequencing sample was made of formalin-fixed, paraffin-embedded tissue. The receptors derive from a female donor with lung cancer. CDR3s include the opening cysteine and the closing phenylalanine or tryptophan. The D gene is left open where the match is weak. Some rows mark clone size as missing; the rest say once, few, many or name a class of expanded clone.

D gene: TRBD1; clone size: NA; J gene: TRBJ2-7; V gene: TRBV18; CDR3 protein: CASSPPTLGQGLDEQYF; CDR3 DNA: TGTGCCAGCTCACCACCGACCCTAGGACAGGGTCTTGACGAGCAGTACTTC
D gene: TRBD1; clone size: NA; J gene: TRBJ2-7; V gene: TRBV5-5; CDR3 protein: CASSHGTGGPYEQYF; CDR3 DNA: TGTGCCAGCAGCCACGGGACAGGGGGCCCCTACGAGCAGTACTTC
D gene: NA; clone size: NA; J gene: TRBJ2-7; V gene: TRBV7-2; CDR3 protein: CASSFDYEQYF; CDR3 DNA: TGTGCCAGCAGCTTCGATTACGAGCAGTACTTC
D gene: NA; clone size: NA; J gene: TRBJ1-2; V gene: TRBV5-1; CDR3 protein: CASSPEAGGYTF; CDR3 DNA: TGCGCCAGCAGCCCCGAGGCCGGTGGCTACACCTTC
D gene: TRBD2; clone size: NA; J gene: TRBJ2-3; V gene: TRBV29-1; CDR3 protein: CSVSGSGVAGTDTQYF; CDR3 DNA: TGCAGCGTTAGCGGGAGTGGGGTCGCAGGCACAGATACGCAGTATTTT
D gene: TRBD2; clone size: NA; J gene: TRBJ2-1; V gene: TRBV6-2/TRBV6-3; CDR3 protein: CASSPQRGQYNEQFF; CDR3 DNA: TGTGCCAGCAGTCCCCAGCGGGGTCAGTACAATGAGCAGTTCTTC
D gene: NA; clone size: NA; J gene: TRBJ1-1; V gene: TRBV6-6; CDR3 protein: CASSYPTGPMNTEAFF; CDR3 DNA: TGTGCCAGCAGTTACCCGACAGGCCCGATGAACACTGAAGCTTTCTTT
D gene: NA; clone size: NA; J gene: TRBJ2-6; V gene: TRBV28; CDR3 protein: CASRGVRGANVLTF; CDR3 DNA: TGTGCCAGCAGAGGGGTTCGGGGGGCCAACGTCCTGACTTTC
D gene: NA; clone size: NA; J gene: TRBJ1-3; V gene: TRBV6-5; CDR3 protein: CASNRGSGNTIYF; CDR3 DNA: TGTGCCAGCAATCGAGGCTCTGGAAACACCATATATTTT
D gene: TRBD1; clone size: NA; J gene: TRBJ2-1; V gene: TRBV12-5; CDR3 protein: CASVPGQGYNEQFF; CDR3 DNA: TGTGCTAGTGTCCCGGGACAGGGCTACAATGAGCAGTTCTTC
D gene: TRBD1; clone size: NA; J gene: TRBJ2-1; V gene: TRBV19; CDR3 protein: CASRGLGQGSNEQFF; CDR3 DNA: TGTGCCAGTAGAGGCCTAGGACAGGGGAGCAATGAGCAGTTCTTC
D gene: NA; clone size: NA; J gene: TRBJ2-3; V gene: TRBV5-1; CDR3 protein: CASRDGVGDTQYF; CDR3 DNA: TGCGCCAGCAGGGACGGAGTAGGCGATACGCAGTATTTT
D gene: NA; clone size: NA; J gene: TRBJ2-3; V gene: TRBV14; CDR3 protein: CASSQVKDTQYF; CDR3 DNA: TGTGCCAGCAGCCAAGTAAAAGATACGCAGTATTTT
D gene: TRBD2; clone size: NA; J gene: TRBJ2-7; V gene: TRBV9; CDR3 protein: CASSPRTSGSRALEQYF; CDR3 DNA: TGTGCCAGCAGCCCAAGGACTAGCGGGAGTCGGGCCCTCGAGCAGTACTTC
D gene: TRBD2; clone size: NA; J gene: TRBJ2-3; V gene: TRBV6-2/TRBV6-3; CDR3 protein: CASSLGLAGISDTQYF; CDR3 DNA: TGTGCCAGCAGTTTGGGACTAGCGGGAATCTCAGATACGCAGTATTTT
D gene: NA; clone size: NA; J gene: TRBJ1-6; V gene: TRBV19; CDR3 protein: CASSLTASSYNSPLHF; CDR3 DNA: TGTGCCAGTAGTTTGACAGCGAGCTCCTATAATTCACCCCTCCACTTT
D gene: TRBD1; clone size: NA; J gene: TRBJ2-7; V gene: TRBV2; CDR3 protein: CASSRDRDEQYF; CDR3 DNA: TGTGCCAGCAGCCGGGACAGGGACGAGCAGTACTTC
D gene: TRBD1; clone size: NA; J gene: TRBJ1-2; V gene: TRBV10-3; CDR3 protein: CAIGKGQSNYGYTF; CDR3 DNA: TGTGCCATCGGGAAGGGACAGTCGAACTATGGCTACACCTTC
D gene: NA; clone size: NA; J gene: TRBJ1-3; V gene: TRBV30; CDR3 protein: CAWEKSAGLPGNTIYF; CDR3 DNA: TGTGCCTGGGAGAAATCTGCCGGATTACCTGGAAACACCATATATTTT
D gene: TRBD2; clone size: NA; J gene: TRBJ2-7; V gene: TRBV5-1; CDR3 protein: CASSFSGGAYEQYF; CDR3 DNA: TGCGCCAGCAGTTTCAGCGGGGGGGCCTACGAGCAGTACTTC
D gene: NA; clone size: medium-sized; J gene: TRBJ2-1; V gene: TRBV29-1; CDR3 protein: CSVDGGYGLYNEQFF; CDR3 DNA: TGCAGCGTTGATGGGGGTTATGGCCTCTACAATGAGCAGTTCTTC
D gene: NA; clone size: few; J gene: TRBJ1-1; V gene: TRBV5-1; CDR3 protein: CASSLATFRDTEAFF; CDR3 DNA: TGCGCCAGCAGCTTGGCCACCTTCAGGGACACTGAAGCTTTCTTT
D gene: NA; clone size: few; J gene: TRBJ1-2; V gene: TRBV9; CDR3 protein: CASSVAGTHGYTF; CDR3 DNA: TGTGCCAGCAGCGTAGCAGGGACCCATGGCTACACCTTC
D gene: TRBD2; clone size: medium-sized; J gene: TRBJ2-1; V gene: TRBV4-3; CDR3 protein: CASSQGRAGFYNEQFF; CDR3 DNA: TGCGCCAGCAGCCAAGGTCGAGCGGGATTCTACAATGAGCAGTTCTTC
D gene: TRBD2; clone size: NA; J gene: TRBJ2-1; V gene: TRBV5-6; CDR3 protein: CASSFRSGSSYNEQFF; CDR3 DNA: TGTGCCAGCAGCTTCCGTAGCGGGAGCTCCTACAATGAGCAGTTCTTC
D gene: NA; clone size: NA; J gene: TRBJ1-6; V gene: TRBV4-2; CDR3 protein: CASSQADSPNSPLHF; CDR3 DNA: TGTGCCAGCAGCCAAGCGGACAGCCCTAATTCACCCCTCCACTTT
D gene: NA; clone size: NA; J gene: TRBJ2-7; V gene: TRBV6-2/TRBV6-3; CDR3 protein: CASSYSDKRAEQYF; CDR3 DNA: TGTGCCAGCAGTTACTCGGATAAAAGGGCCGAGCAGTACTTC
D gene: TRBD1; clone size: NA; J gene: TRBJ2-7; V gene: TRBV7-9; CDR3 protein: CASRDRGGSYEQYF; CDR3 DNA: TGTGCCAGCAGAGACAGGGGCGGATCCTACGAGCAGTACTTC
D gene: NA; clone size: NA; J gene: TRBJ2-3; V gene: TRBV6-5; CDR3 protein: CASRSPGLMTDTQYF; CDR3 DNA: TGTGCCAGCAGGTCGCCGGGACTTATGACGGATACGCAGTATTTT
D gene: NA; clone size: NA; J gene: TRBJ1-2; V gene: TRBV12-3/TRBV12-4; CDR3 protein: CASSLAGHGYTF; CDR3 DNA: TGTGCCAGCAGTTTAGCCGGACATGGCTACACCTTC
D gene: TRBD2; clone size: NA; J gene: TRBJ2-1; V gene: TRBV9; CDR3 protein: CASGRTSGNNEQFF; CDR3 DNA: TGTGCCAGCGGCAGGACTAGCGGGAACAATGAGCAGTTCTTC
D gene: TRBD2; clone size: NA; J gene: TRBJ2-2; V gene: TRBV2; CDR3 protein: CASSLTGPGLAEFGELFF; CDR3 DNA: TGTGCCAGCAGTCTAACCGGGCCAGGACTAGCGGAGTTCGGGGAGCTGTTTTTT